The rows below give T cell receptor beta chains drawn from one sample of a study of cytomegalovirus exposure and HLA in healthy donors. Clones were read by immunoSEQ multiplex PCR, and TCRdb kept only the in-frame ones, dropping some. The sample includes 40,000 or so clones, over 60% of them seen just once. The sequenced material came from PBMCs. All receptors derive from a man aged 35-49 years in good health and CMV-seronegative. Both conserved end residues are part of each CDR3. Fields, in order: CDR3 protein, CDR3 DNA, J gene, clone size, D gene, V gene. A D gene is named only where the DNA matches it firmly. The size field is filled for only some rows; it gives once, few, many or a size class.

CAWSAQYTGELFF | TGTGCCTGGAGTGCACAGTACACCGGGGAGCTGTTTTTT | TRBJ2-2 | . | . | TRBV30
CASSSEGGTNTEAFF | TGTGCCAGCAGTTCCGAAGGCGGGACGAACACTGAAGCTTTCTTT | TRBJ1-1 | few | . | TRBV6-6
CASRLASSTDTQYF | TGTGCCAGCCGACTAGCGTCCAGCACAGATACGCAGTATTTT | TRBJ2-3 | . | TRBD2 | TRBV19
CASSPGLAADTQYF | TGTGCCAGCAGCCCGGGATTAGCTGCAGATACGCAGTATTTT | TRBJ2-3 | few | . | TRBV7-2
CASSREAGGNQPQHF | TGTGCCAGCAGCCGGGAGGCTGGGGGCAATCAGCCCCAGCATTTT | TRBJ1-5 | . | . | TRBV6-6
CASSYGTGRSDTEAFF | TGTGCCAGCAGTTACGGGACAGGGCGTTCCGACACTGAAGCTTTCTTT | TRBJ1-1 | few | TRBD1 | TRBV6-5
CASSDRVHEQYF | TGTGCCAGCAGTGACAGGGTCCACGAGCAGTACTTC | TRBJ2-7 | . | . | TRBV2
CASSPRQGFLWAFF | TGCGCCAGCAGCCCTCGACAGGGGTTTTTATGGGCTTTCTTT | TRBJ1-1 | . | TRBD1 | TRBV4-1
CASSASRHNEQFF | TGTGCCAGCAGCGCTTCTAGACACAATGAGCAGTTCTTC | TRBJ2-1 | . | . | TRBV7-8
CASQGQGRDGYTF | TGTGCCAGTCAGGGACAGGGGAGAGATGGCTACACCTTC | TRBJ1-2 | . | TRBD1 | TRBV6-5
CASSLGPWTSGTYEQYF | TGCGCCAGCAGCTTGGGCCCCTGGACTAGCGGGACCTACGAGCAGTACTTC | TRBJ2-7 | . | TRBD2 | TRBV5-1
CASSLGRGNIQYF | TGTGCCAGCAGCTTAGGACGGGGAAACATTCAGTACTTC | TRBJ2-4 | . | . | TRBV7-9
CASALGAEQYF | TGTGCCAGCGCCTTGGGGGCCGAGCAGTACTTC | TRBJ2-7 | . | . | TRBV27
CASSSRAGVKARGSDTQYF | TGTGCCAGCAGCTCAAGGGCGGGGGTGAAGGCTAGGGGTTCAGATACGCAGTATTTT | TRBJ2-3 | . | TRBD2 | TRBV7-2
CASSVAGRVIDTQYF | TGTGCCAGCAGCGTAGCGGGCAGGGTTATAGATACGCAGTATTTT | TRBJ2-3 | . | . | TRBV9
CASSLVRGHGELFF | TGTGCCAGCAGCTTAGTAAGGGGCCACGGGGAGCTGTTTTTT | TRBJ2-2 | few | . | TRBV7-2
CSVDTDRGYGYTF | TGCAGCGTCGATACTGACAGGGGCTATGGCTACACCTTC | TRBJ1-2 | . | TRBD1 | TRBV29-1
CASSQGAGFGTDTQYF | TGTGCCAGCAGCCAAGGGGCGGGCTTTGGGACAGATACGCAGTATTTT | TRBJ2-3 | . | . | TRBV4-2
CASAQDSPPYEQYF | TGTGCCAGCGCCCAGGATTCTCCCCCCTACGAGCAGTACTTC | TRBJ2-7 | . | . | TRBV7-9
CASSQVGGEGYGYTF | TGCGCCAGCAGCCAAGTGGGAGGGGAAGGCTATGGCTACACCTTC | TRBJ1-2 | . | . | TRBV4-3
CASSKVGVPGQGHEQYF | TGTGCCAGCAGCAAAGTCGGGGTCCCGGGACAGGGCCACGAGCAGTACTTC | TRBJ2-7 | few | . | TRBV21-1
CASSLGLAGGDEQFF | TGTGCCAGCAGCTTAGGGCTAGCGGGGGGTGATGAGCAGTTCTTC | TRBJ2-1 | . | TRBD2 | TRBV11-1
CASSQDEGLAGGPRNIQYF | TGCGCCAGCAGCCAAGATGAGGGACTAGCGGGGGGGCCGAGAAACATTCAGTACTTC | TRBJ2-4 | . | TRBD2 | TRBV4-3
CASSVGGSSYEQYF | TGTGCCAGCAGCGTAGGAGGGAGCTCCTACGAGCAGTACTTC | TRBJ2-7 | . | . | TRBV9
CASSSLSGGADEQFF | TGTGCCAGCAGTTCTCTTAGCGGGGGGGCCGATGAGCAGTTCTTC | TRBJ2-1 | . | TRBD2 | TRBV28
CASSSQGASYGYTF | TGTGCCAGCAGCTCACAGGGGGCGTCATATGGCTACACCTTC | TRBJ1-2 | . | TRBD1 | TRBV2
CASRLDRVGGYTF | TGTGCCAGCAGATTGGACAGGGTTGGGGGCTACACCTTC | TRBJ1-2 | . | TRBD1 | TRBV5-6
CAWSGLSGELFF | TGTGCCTGGAGTGGGCTGTCCGGGGAGCTGTTTTTT | TRBJ2-2 | . | . | TRBV30